Following are 20 T cell receptor beta chains from one sample sequenced in a study of blood T cell repertoires in COVID-19 (dated by TCRdb to 2018 to 2020). The library was generated by the immunoSEQ multiplex PCR assay. TCRdb holds this immuneACCESS table with in-frame rearrangements only. Some clones are missing; in checked studies, unresolved V genes explain under half, and the rest has no known cause. This sample comprises about 180,000 clones, approximately 82% of them detected only once. The ten largest clonotypes hold around 15% of the sample. The sequenced sample consisted of PBMCs or T cells enriched from blood (not recorded which). Every receptor here comes from a woman in her forties or fifties who had recovered from COVID-19.

The chain has TRBV28 and TRBJ1-2, with TRBD1 identical over 9 bases. Germline CDR1 is MDHEN and CDR2 is SYDVKM. The CDR3 has 16 amino acids. The V gene end was trimmed by 6 bases and the J gene end by 3 bases; junction bases not matched to a gene: 11. CDR3 sequence: CASSPTGTGYDYGYTF. In DNA form, the CDR3 reads TGTGCCAGCAGCCCCACCGGGACAGGGTACGACTATGGCTACACCTTC.

V and J are TRBV2 and TRBJ2-4, with 7 positions matching TRBD2. Losses at the gene ends were 6 bases for V and 8 bases for J; bases not matched to a gene: 4. CDR1 SNHLY and CDR2 FYNNEI come from the germline V gene. This CDR3 comprises 12 residues. The CDR3 here is CASRGSGDIQYF. The CDR3 nucleotides are TGTGCCAGCAGGGGGAGCGGGGACATTCAGTACTTC.

The V and J genes are TRBV5-5 and TRBJ1-2; D gene uncertain. The CDR3 is 16 residues long. V was trimmed by 0 bases and J by 4 bases, leaving 16 bases between them. Germline-derived CDR1 and CDR2 are SGHKS and YYEKEE (reference sequence). CDR3: CASSLGGGGILYGYTF. CDR3 sequence (DNA): TGTGCCAGCAGCTTGGGGGGAGGAGGCATCCTCTATGGCTACACCTTC.

V is TRBV5-4 and J is TRBJ2-7, with 7 nucleotides matching TRBD2. V shed 0 bases and J 3 bases; nucleotides not matched to a gene: 3. Germline V lookup: CDR1 SGHNT, CDR2 YYREEE (reference sequence). The CDR3 length is 14 residues. The CDR3 loop is CASSLERGGYEQYF. DNA for the CDR3: TGTGCCAGCAGCTTGGAGCGGGGAGGCTACGAGCAGTACTTC. Based on the CDR3 plus reference TRBV5-4 and TRBJ2-7, the full variable domain is ETGVTQSPTHLIKTRGQQVTLRCSSQSGHNTVSWYQQALGQGPQFIFQYYREEENGRGNFPPRFSGLQFPNYSSELNVNALELDDSALYLCASSLERGGYEQYFGPGTRLTVT.

V gene TRBV4-2 combines with J gene TRBJ2-2, with 12 bases fitting TRBD2. There are 17 residues in the CDR3. The V gene's germline CDR1 is LGHNA and CDR2 YNFKEQ. The ends lost 3 bases at V and 7 bases at J; junction bases unmatched: 9. CDR3 nucleotides: TGTGCCAGCAGCCATTCTAGCGGGAGGGCCGGGAACGGGGAGCTGTTTTTT. Protein: CASSHSSGRAGNGELFF.

This rearrangement joins TRBV7-2 to TRBJ1-2; 9 bases agree with TRBD1. V lost 1 base to trimming and J lost 7 bases; unmatched junction nucleotides: 7. Germline values: CDR1 SGHTA, CDR2 FQGNSA. The CDR3 runs 15 residues. In DNA form, the CDR3 reads TGTGCCAGCAGCTTAGGAACAGGGGGCGCAGGTGGCTACACCTTC. Translated: CASSLGTGGAGGYTF.

The chain employs TRBV5-4 and TRBJ1-1, with unresolved D. V was clipped by 3 bases and J by 13 bases, with 13 bases between them. CDR1 and CDR2 from the germline V gene are SGHNT and YYREEE (reference sequence). This CDR3 contains 11 residues. CDR3 amino acids: CASSSTVEDFF. The CDR3 region has the DNA TGTGCCAGCAGCTCGACGGTGGAGGATTTCTTT.

This chain joins TRBV7-9 and TRBJ2-1; D not resolved. V lost 3 bases, J lost 2 bases, and 8 bases lay in between. This CDR3 is 14 amino acids long. Germline V gene data show CDR1 as SEHNR and CDR2 as FQNEAQ (reference sequence). The CDR3 spells CASSFRHTYNEQFF. The CDR3 coding sequence is TGTGCCAGCAGCTTCAGGCATACCTACAATGAGCAGTTCTTC.

In this sample, this clone turned up a few times. The V gene is TRBV2, the J gene TRBJ1-2; no clear D gene. The V and J ends lost 2 bases and 5 bases respectively, with 18 bases between them. The germline gives CDR1 SNHLY, CDR2 FYNNEI. The CDR3 extends over 16 amino acids. CDR3 residues: CASSEIPRTGTYGYTF. Here the CDR3 DNA reads TGTGCCAGCAGTGAAATCCCCCGAACCGGTACTTATGGCTACACCTTC.

V gene TRBV3-1 (or the pseudogene TRBV3-2) combines with J gene TRBJ1-5; a possible D gene is TRBD1 (6 bases). Trimming took off 1 base at V and 8 bases at J, with 15 bases between the two ends. CDR3 length equals 15 residues. Germline CDR1 LGHDT, CDR2 YNNKEL (reference sequence). The CDR3 DNA reads TGTGCCAGCAGCCAAGGGGGGGGCAGGGTGAAGCCCCAGCATTTT. Translated: CASSQGGGRVKPQHF.

The chain carries TRBV6-5 and TRBJ1-4; D is perhaps TRBD1 (6 bases). Between the trimmed V and J ends, which lost 8 bases and 4 bases, there was a span of 11 bases. The CDR3 runs 13 residues. Germline V gene sequence: CDR1 MNHEY, CDR2 SVGAGI. CDR3 nucleotides: TGTGCCAGCGGAAGGGGGAATAATGAAAAACTGTTTTTT. Residues: CASGRGNNEKLFF.

This rearrangement joins TRBV5-1 to TRBJ1-2, with 7 nucleotides matching TRBD1. The CDR3 loop spans 15 amino acids. V gave up 6 bases and J gave up 4 bases; unmatched junction bases: 12. Germline V gene data show CDR1 as SGHRS and CDR2 as YFSETQ. CDR3 DNA: TGCGCCAGCAACCTAGGACAGGTCGGGGCCTATGGCTACACCTTC. The encoded protein is CASNLGQVGAYGYTF.

This clone has a handful of counts. The V gene is TRBV28, the J gene TRBJ2-7, with 7 bases aligning to TRBD2. V trimming: 3 bases; J trimming: 0 bases; junction bases outside the gene matches: 2. The CDR3 sequence is 14 residues long. CDR1 MDHEN and CDR2 SYDVKM come from the germline V gene. DNA of the CDR3: TGTGCCAGCAGTTTCACTAGCGACTCCTACGAGCAGTACTTC. This translates into CASSFTSDSYEQYF.

This rearrangement joins TRBV6-4 to TRBJ1-2; unclear D gene. Germline loops: CDR1 MRHNA, CDR2 SNTAGT. V was pared by 0 bases and J by 4 bases, with 15 bases between. This CDR3 region has 16 residues. CDR3 nucleotides: TGTGCCAGCAGTGACTCCTACGGACGGGAAGCCTATGGCTACACCTTC. This gives the protein CASSDSYGREAYGYTF.

The V call is TRBV12-3 or TRBV12-4, the J call TRBJ2-2; D gene unclear. The CDR3 is 13 amino acids. Trimming left V 7 bases short and J 4 bases short, with 10 bases between. DNA of the CDR3: TGTGCCAGCAATATCTTTGTCACCGGGGAGCTGTTTTTT. This codes for CASNIFVTGELFF.

The chain employs TRBV9 and TRBJ2-3; 11 nucleotides agree with TRBD1. The CDR3 length is 18 residues. Germline V gene lookup returns CDR1 SGDLS and CDR2 YYNGEE. V gave up 3 bases and J gave up 0 bases; unmatched junction bases: 9. DNA for the CDR3: TGTGCCAGCAGCGCGGCCGGGACAGGGGGTGCTAGCACAGATACGCAGTATTTT. Protein sequence: CASSAAGTGGASTDTQYF.

This CDR3 reads CATSDGTTGYEAFF. The CDR3 coding sequence is TGTGCCACCAGTGATGGCACGACAGGGTACGAAGCTTTCTTT. This chain links TRBV24-1 with TRBJ1-1; 7 nucleotides line up with TRBD1. V gave up 3 bases and J gave up 8 bases; unmatched junction bases: 8. The CDR3 extends over 14 amino acids. Germline assignment: CDR1 KGHDR and CDR2 SFDVKD.

CDR3 coding DNA: TGCGCCAGCAGTACCCCCGACAGGCCCTACGAGCAGTACTTC. Amino acids: CASSTPDRPYEQYF. V and J are TRBV4-1 and TRBJ2-7; maybe TRBD1 (6 bases). V was cut by 6 bases and J by 2 bases, with 14 bases left in between. CDR3 size: 14 residues. CDR1 MGHRA and CDR2 YSYEKL come from the germline V gene.

The CDR3 DNA follows: TGTGCCAGCAGCAAAGATCCGGGCAATGAGCAGTTCTTC. Translating gives CASSKDPGNEQFF. This chain links TRBV5-4 with TRBJ2-1; D uncertain. The germline gives CDR1 SGHNT, CDR2 YYREEE (reference sequence). With 4 bases removed from V and 6 bases from J, the gap between germline ends came to 11 bases. The CDR3 has 13 residues.

The chain couples TRBV11-2 to TRBJ2-2, with D possibly TRBD1 on 5 matching bases. Trimming pared 5 bases from V and 7 bases from J, leaving 11 bases between. The CDR3 contains 13 residues. Germline V gene lookup returns CDR1 SGHAT and CDR2 FQNNGV. CDR3 DNA sequence: TGTGCCAGCAGCCCCAGGGTTGTCGGGGAGCTGTTTTTT. Amino acids: CASSPRVVGELFF.